This T cell receptor (beta chain) is from a study of Ad26.COV2.S vaccination and SARS-CoV-2 variants. As for the study in general: The vaccine Ad26.COV2.S was put into the muscle once, or twice with 56 days between. Study-wide points: Researchers cautioned that TCR breadth and depth analyses may have underestimated total T cell responses. Among vaccine recipients, spike-specific TCR breadth exceeded that of placebo recipients.

On this clone: Its target is unknown.

The treatment denotes: some 20 received Ad26.COV2.S at low or high dose, single or two shots; roughly five received placebo; per-sample allocation not given. Day 63 after the first injection of vaccine or placebo was the sampling time. Germline CDR1 WSHSY, CDR2 SAAADI. With 2 bases clipped from V and 1 base from J, the junction kept 2 bases outside the gene matches. The CDR3 totals 15 residues. Libraries were prepared by immunoSEQ multiplex PCR; TCRdb keeps only in-frame clonotypes and omits some of them. This sample has 300,000 to 400,000 clones, with roughly 80% found just once. Material: peripheral blood, obtained in a trial of Ad26.COV2.S vaccine versus placebo. The V call is TRBV10-2, the J call TRBJ1-1; 9 nucleotides match TRBD1. The origin of this receptor is a person between 18 and 60 years old who received the Ad26.COV2.S COVID-19 vaccine or a placebo. The CDR3 bases are TGCGCCAGCAGTGAGACAGGGGGCACGAACACTGAAGCTTTCTTT. Encoded protein: CASSETGGTNTEAFF.